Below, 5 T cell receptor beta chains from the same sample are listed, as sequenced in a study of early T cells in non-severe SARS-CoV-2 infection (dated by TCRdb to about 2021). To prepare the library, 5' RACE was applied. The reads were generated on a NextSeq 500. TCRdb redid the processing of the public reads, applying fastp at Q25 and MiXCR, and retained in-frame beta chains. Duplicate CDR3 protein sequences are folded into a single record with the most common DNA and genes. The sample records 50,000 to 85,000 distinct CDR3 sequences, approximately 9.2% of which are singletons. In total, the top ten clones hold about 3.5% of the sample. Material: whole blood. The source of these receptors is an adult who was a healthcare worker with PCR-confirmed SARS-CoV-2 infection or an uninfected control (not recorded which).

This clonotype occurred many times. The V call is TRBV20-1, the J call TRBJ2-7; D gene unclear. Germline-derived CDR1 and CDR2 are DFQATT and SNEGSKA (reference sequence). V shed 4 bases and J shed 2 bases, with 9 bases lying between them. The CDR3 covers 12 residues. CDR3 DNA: TGCAGTGCTACCGCCCAACCCTACGAGCAGTACTTC. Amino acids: CSATAQPYEQYF.

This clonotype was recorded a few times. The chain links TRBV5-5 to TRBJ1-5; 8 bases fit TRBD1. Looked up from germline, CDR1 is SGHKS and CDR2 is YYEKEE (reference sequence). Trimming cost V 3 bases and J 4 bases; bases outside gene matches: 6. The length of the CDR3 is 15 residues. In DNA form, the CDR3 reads TGTGCCAGCAGCTCCCGGACAGGGTGGAATCAGCCCCAGCATTTT. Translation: CASSSRTGWNQPQHF.

CDR3 loop: CATSAQGVGTEAFF. CDR3 sequence (DNA): TGTGCCACCAGCGCGCAGGGGGTAGGCACTGAAGCTTTCTTT. This chain links TRBV15 with TRBJ1-1, with TRBD1 identical over 7 bases. Germline assignment: CDR1 LNHNV and CDR2 YYDKDF (reference sequence). The V gene end was trimmed by 5 bases and the J gene end by 4 bases; junction bases not matched to a gene: 7. The CDR3 runs to 14 residues.

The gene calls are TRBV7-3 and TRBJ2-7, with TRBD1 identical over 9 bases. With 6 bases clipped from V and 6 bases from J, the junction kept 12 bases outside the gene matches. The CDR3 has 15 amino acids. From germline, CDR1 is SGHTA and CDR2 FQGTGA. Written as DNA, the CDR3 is TGTGCCAGCAGTCTCTTCGGGACAGGGAATCGCGAGCAGTACTTC. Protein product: CASSLFGTGNREQYF.

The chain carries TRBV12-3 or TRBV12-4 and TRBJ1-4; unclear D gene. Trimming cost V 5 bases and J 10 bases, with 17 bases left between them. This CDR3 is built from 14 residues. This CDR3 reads CASSPGIAVGKLFF. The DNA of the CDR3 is TGTGCCAGCAGTCCTGGCATAGCGGTGGGAAAACTGTTTTTT.